The present T cell receptor (beta chain) was sequenced within a study of metastatic and nonmetastatic thyroid tumors. About the research overall: Peripheral blood and tumor or nodule samples from malignant and benign thyroid patients were compared. Study results and limitations: Versus benign nodules, malignant thyroid tumors reportedly had significantly higher TCR beta diversity, in blood and tumor.

Thyroid surgery took place with no prior treatment in any patient. The authors' processing: The study took CDR3 differences across clinicopathological groups and made a distant-metastasis classifier for papillary thyroid cancer from them. MiXCR reprocessed the PCR reads for TCRdb. The V and J calls shown here were made by TCRdb, not taken from the authors' results. The sample includes about 53,000 clones, 20% to 25% of them seen just once. The table lists this clone with many counts. The antigen remains unidentified. This sequence was found in a female donor with papillary thyroid cancer or a benign thyroid nodule (not recorded which). Some clones in this sample may be carry-over from other donors' samples. The sample taken for sequencing was blood.

DNA of the CDR3: TGTGCCATCAGCCCCGGAGAGAGCGACGAGCAGTACTTC. Protein product: CAISPGESDEQYF. This chain links TRBV10-3 with TRBJ2-7; D gene unclear. Trimming removed 6 bases from V and 5 bases from J, with 14 bases in between. This CDR3 has 13 amino acids. CDR1 is ENHRY, CDR2 SYGVKD, per germline.